The 28 T cell receptor beta chains given below trace back to one sample, sequenced in a study of vaccination effects on CD4 cells after COVID-19. No antigens are known for them. Antigen-specific CD4+ T cells were expanded (with viral peptide pools) by the ViraFEST assay ahead of sequencing. Subsequent to a culture period of less than twelve days, CD4+ T cells were isolated. Each participant was administered two doses of either the BNT162b2 or the mRNA-1273 vaccine. Clones were read by immunoSEQ multiplex PCR, and TCRdb kept only the in-frame ones, dropping some. The sample includes approximately 74,000 clones, 60% to 85% of them seen just once. The specimen comprised CD4+ T cells from PBMCs cultured with HCoV-OC43 spike peptides, sampled after COVID-19 vaccination. Subset given: HCoV-OC43 spike overlapping peptide pool stimulation. The receptors stem from a human donor who received a COVID-19 vaccine.

The DNA of the CDR3 is TGTGCCAGTAGTATTAATAACGATTACTATAATTCACCCCTCCACTTT. Its protein is CASSINNDYYNSPLHF. This chain connects TRBV19 to TRBJ1-6; D is unresolved. Germline-derived CDR1 and CDR2 are LNHDA and SQIVND (reference sequence). This CDR3 is built from 16 residues. The germline V and J ends were trimmed by 3 bases and 3 bases, with 12 bases remaining between them.

This chain connects TRBV20-1 to TRBJ2-2; tentative D call: TRBD2 (7 bases). The germline CDR1 and CDR2 sequences are DFQATT and SNEGSKA (reference sequence). Trimming left V 3 bases short and J 4 bases short, with 12 bases between. The CDR3 length is 14 residues. The CDR3 region is CSASWGGGTGELFF. Written as DNA, the CDR3 is TGCAGTGCTAGTTGGGGGGGCGGCACCGGGGAGCTGTTTTTT.

The genes are TRBV13 and TRBJ1-6; possible D gene TRBD1, 6 bases. Germline V CDR1 and CDR2: PRHDT, FYEKMQ (reference sequence). The V end lost 6 bases, the J end lost 0 bases, and 12 bases lay between the germline ends. This CDR3 has 16 residues. CDR3: CASRNREASYNSPLHF. For the CDR3, the DNA is TGTGCCAGCAGGAACAGGGAGGCCTCCTATAATTCACCCCTCCACTTT.

The chain joins TRBV11-2 to TRBJ1-6; no reliable D call. CDR1 is SGHAT and CDR2 is FQNNGV in the germline V gene. The CDR3 loop spans 14 amino acids. Trimming removed 6 bases at V and 6 bases at J, with 12 bases between. The DNA of the CDR3 is TGTGCCAGCAGTCATCAGGCCCCTAATTCACCCCTCCACTTT. It codes for CASSHQAPNSPLHF.

V gene TRBV6-5 combines with J gene TRBJ2-3, with 8 bases identical to TRBD2. Unmatched junction bases numbered 10, after V lost 7 bases and J lost 7 bases. Germline V gene lookup returns CDR1 MNHEY and CDR2 SVGAGI. This CDR3 has 14 residues. The CDR3 here is CASNAGTRGYTQYF. The CDR3 nucleotides read TGTGCCAGCAACGCCGGGACTAGAGGGTATACGCAGTATTTT.

The chain couples TRBV27 to TRBJ1-1, with D possibly matching TRBD1 (5 bases). CDR3 length: 12 amino acids. Trimming took 8 bases from V and 3 from J, leaving 10 bases between them. The germline gives CDR1 MNHEY, CDR2 SMNVEV (reference sequence). The CDR3 DNA reads as TGTGCCAGCCGGGGGTGGGACACTGAAGCTTTCTTT. This sequence encodes CASRGWDTEAFF.

This clone has a handful of counts. The chain joins TRBV6-6 to TRBJ1-1; no clear D gene. CDR1 and CDR2 (germline): MNHNY, SVGAGI (reference sequence). The CDR3 has 11 residues. Trimming removed 6 bases at V and 6 bases at J, with 8 bases between. The CDR3 protein is CASRTLAEAFF. The CDR3, as DNA: TGTGCCAGCAGGACTCTAGCTGAAGCTTTCTTT.

This clone has just a few counts. V and J are TRBV6-5 and TRBJ1-6; D remains unclear. Trimming shortened V by 0 bases and J by 6 bases, and 0 bases separated the two germline ends. Germline CDR1 is MNHEY and CDR2 is SVGAGI. This CDR3 has 12 amino acids. For the CDR3, the DNA is TGTGCCAGCAGTTACTCTAATTCACCCCTCCACTTT. This encodes CASSYSNSPLHF.

The chain is built from TRBV6-6 and TRBJ1-1; tentatively, D is TRBD1 (5 bases). Germline V gene data show CDR1 as MNHNY and CDR2 as SVGAGI (reference sequence). The CDR3 loop spans 14 amino acids. Trimming stripped 1 base from V and 4 bases from J, with 10 bases between. CDR3 sequence (DNA): TGTGCCAGCAGTTACTGGTACGGGGCCACTGAAGCTTTCTTT. This sequence encodes CASSYWYGATEAFF.

The chain employs TRBV18 and TRBJ2-1, with 10 bases fitting TRBD2. Trimming at V came to 2 bases and at J to 0 bases, leaving 7 bases not matched to a gene. This CDR3 contains 18 residues. Germline CDR1 reads KGHSH; CDR2 reads LQKENI. CDR3 amino acids: CASSPVSGGFSSYNEQFF. The CDR3 bases are TGTGCCAGCTCACCAGTTAGCGGGGGGTTTTCCTCCTACAATGAGCAGTTCTTC.

The chain joins TRBV6-1 to TRBJ1-3; no reliable D call. Germline-derived CDR1 and CDR2 are MNHNS and SASEGT. V was clipped by 1 base and J by 4 bases, with 11 bases between them. The CDR3 covers 15 residues. The CDR3 loop reads CASSEGVGRGNTIYF. The CDR3 nucleotides read TGTGCCAGCAGTGAAGGGGTCGGGAGGGGAAACACCATATATTTT.

CDR3: CASRWTGNQPQHF. In nucleotides, the CDR3 is TGTGCCAGCAGATGGACAGGGAATCAGCCCCAGCATTTT. The chain carries TRBV28 and TRBJ1-5, with 8 nucleotides matching TRBD1. J gave up 4 bases and V 6 bases, and 2 bases lay outside the gene matches. The CDR3 runs to 13 residues. Germline CDR1 reads MDHEN; CDR2 reads SYDVKM.

J is TRBJ1-4 and V is TRBV24-1; the match to TRBD1 covers 11 bases. The CDR3 covers 15 residues. Germline V gene sequence: CDR1 KGHDR, CDR2 SFDVKD. V was pared by 4 bases and J by 7 bases, with 4 bases of the junction left unmatched. The CDR3 here is CATSDPGTGGEKLFF. In nucleotides, the CDR3 is TGTGCCACCAGTGACCCCGGGACAGGGGGTGAAAAACTGTTTTTT.

This chain's CDR3 is CASSLTAGTEAFF. CDR3 coding DNA: TGTGCCAGCAGCCTCACGGCGGGCACTGAAGCTTTCTTT. The V gene is TRBV5-5, the J gene TRBJ1-1; D gene ambiguous. The V end was cut by 4 bases, the J end by 4 bases, with 11 bases between. The CDR3 has 13 amino acids. Germline CDR1 is SGHKS and CDR2 is YYEKEE (reference sequence).

The rearrangement joins TRBV30 to TRBJ1-1; tentative D call: TRBD1 (5 bases). The CDR3 runs to 15 residues. Trimming took off 0 bases at V and 11 bases at J, with 22 bases between the two ends. Germline CDR1 is GTSNPN and CDR2 is SVGIG (reference sequence). The CDR3 region is CAWSVGSRTISPAFF. CDR3 in DNA: TGTGCCTGGAGTGTAGGTAGTAGGACAATCAGTCCCGCTTTCTTT. Full variable domain (missing parts from reference TRBV30 and TRBJ1-1): SQTIHQWPATLVQPVGSPLSLECTVEGTSNPNLYWYRQAAGRGLQLLFYSVGIGQISSEVPQNLSASRPQDRQFILSSKKLLLSDSGFYLCAWSVGSRTISPAFFGQGTRLTVV.

The chain recombines TRBV6-5 with TRBJ1-1; 7 positions match TRBD1. This CDR3 comprises 13 residues. Germline trimming cut 6 bases from V and 3 bases from J; bases unmatched to any gene: 4. Germline lookup yields CDR1 MNHEY and CDR2 SVGAGI. The CDR3 loop is CASRGQAYTEAFF. The CDR3 DNA reads as TGTGCCAGCAGAGGACAGGCGTACACTGAAGCTTTCTTT.

CDR3 DNA sequence: TGTGCCAGCAACACGGGGTGGGCCAATCAGCCCCAGCATTTT. Translating gives CASNTGWANQPQHF. This chain joins TRBV27 and TRBJ1-5; no firm D call. Germline V lookup: CDR1 MNHEY, CDR2 SMNVEV (reference sequence). The ends were cut back, 7 bases at V and 3 bases at J, with 13 bases in the middle. There are 14 residues in the CDR3.

V is TRBV6-5 and J is TRBJ2-1, with 11 nucleotides matching TRBD2. Germline CDR1 reads MNHEY; CDR2 reads SVGAGI. The CDR3 is 15 residues long. Unmatched junction bases numbered 5, after V lost 6 bases and J lost 4 bases. CDR3 loop: CASRPTSGVYNEQFF. The CDR3 coding sequence is TGTGCCAGCAGACCGACTAGCGGGGTGTACAATGAGCAGTTCTTC.

The chain is built from TRBV19 and TRBJ2-7, with TRBD2 identical over 9 bases. Germline CDR1 and CDR2: LNHDA and SQIVND (reference sequence). The CDR3 totals 18 residues. V shed 10 bases, J shed 5 bases, and the junction held 24 bases outside the gene matches. The CDR3 loop is CANRGKQAGGRVKNEQYV. The CDR3 nucleotides read TGTGCCAACCGGGGGAAGCAAGCGGGGGGCCGTGTTAAAAACGAGCAGTACGTC.

The rearrangement links TRBV29-1 to TRBJ1-4; unclear D gene. The CDR3 totals 14 residues. V was pared by 2 bases and J by 8 bases, with 15 bases between. CDR1 is SQVTM and CDR2 is ANQGSEA in the germline V gene. The CDR3 loop reads CSVELPGRVEKLFF. The CDR3 DNA reads TGCAGCGTTGAACTTCCGGGGAGGGTCGAAAAACTGTTTTTT.

The J gene is TRBJ2-3, the V gene TRBV4-1, with D perhaps matching TRBD1 or TRBD2 (5 bases each). Germline assignment: CDR1 MGHRA and CDR2 YSYEKL. The germline V and J ends were trimmed by 4 bases and 4 bases, with 18 bases remaining between them. This CDR3 is 16 amino acids long. CDR3 region: CASSPTPGPRADTQYF. CDR3 nucleotides: TGCGCCAGCAGCCCTACGCCGGGACCCAGGGCAGATACGCAGTATTTT.

CDR3 protein: CASSFYTNQETQYF. The CDR3 DNA is TGTGCCAGCAGCTTCTACACGAACCAAGAGACCCAGTACTTC. This sequence joins TRBV6-5 and TRBJ2-5; the D is unclear. Germline loops: CDR1 MNHEY, CDR2 SVGAGI. Trimming pared 6 bases from V and 0 bases from J, leaving 11 bases between. This CDR3 region has 14 residues.

The chain is built from TRBV6-5 and TRBJ1-5; TRBD1 is a possible D gene (6 bases). Trimming took 8 bases from V and 3 from J, leaving 11 bases between them. This CDR3 has 13 amino acids. CDR1 is MNHEY, CDR2 SVGAGI, per germline. DNA for the CDR3: TGTGCCAGCCAGGGACATACCAATCAGCCCCAGCATTTT. This encodes CASQGHTNQPQHF.

V gene TRBV5-4 combines with J gene TRBJ1-3; a weak D match, TRBD1 (6 bases). With 0 bases removed from V and 5 bases from J, the gap between germline ends came to 9 bases. Germline CDR1 SGHNT, CDR2 YYREEE (reference sequence). The CDR3 runs to 14 residues. CDR3 in DNA: TGTGCCAGCAGCTTGGAACAGGGAAGAAACACCATATATTTT. This codes for CASSLEQGRNTIYF.

The chain employs TRBV5-1 and TRBJ2-1; tentative D call: TRBD1 (6 bases). Germline V gives CDR1 SGHRS, CDR2 YFSETQ. The V end was cut by 4 bases, the J end by 0 bases, with 17 bases between. The CDR3 extends over 17 amino acids. CDR3 amino acids: CASSKSRQVVSYNEQFF. The CDR3 DNA is TGCGCCAGCAGCAAAAGCCGACAGGTTGTCTCCTACAATGAGCAGTTCTTC.

The rearrangement links TRBV27 to TRBJ1-1, with D unclear. Deletions cut 6 bases from V and 1 base from J, with 3 bases between. Germline V gene data show CDR1 as MNHEY and CDR2 as SMNVEV (reference sequence). This CDR3 is built from 11 residues. The CDR3: CASRKNTEAFF. The CDR3 DNA is TGTGCCAGCAGAAAGAACACTGAAGCTTTCTTT.

The chain is built from TRBV12-3 or TRBV12-4 and TRBJ1-5, with D uncertain. This CDR3 has 13 amino acids. V gave up 1 base and J gave up 2 bases, with 3 bases separating them. The chain's CDR3 is CASSLGRNQPQHF. In nucleotides, the CDR3 is TGTGCCAGCAGTTTAGGACGCAATCAGCCCCAGCATTTT.

The V call is TRBV30, the J call TRBJ1-6; D call uncertain. Trimming took off 3 bases at V and 6 bases at J, with 9 bases between the two ends. The CDR3 has 13 amino acids. CDR1 is GTSNPN and CDR2 is SVGIG in the germline V gene (reference sequence). The CDR3 DNA reads TGTGCCTGGAGCCAGGTTGTTAATTCACCCCTCCACTTT. Its translation is CAWSQVVNSPLHF.